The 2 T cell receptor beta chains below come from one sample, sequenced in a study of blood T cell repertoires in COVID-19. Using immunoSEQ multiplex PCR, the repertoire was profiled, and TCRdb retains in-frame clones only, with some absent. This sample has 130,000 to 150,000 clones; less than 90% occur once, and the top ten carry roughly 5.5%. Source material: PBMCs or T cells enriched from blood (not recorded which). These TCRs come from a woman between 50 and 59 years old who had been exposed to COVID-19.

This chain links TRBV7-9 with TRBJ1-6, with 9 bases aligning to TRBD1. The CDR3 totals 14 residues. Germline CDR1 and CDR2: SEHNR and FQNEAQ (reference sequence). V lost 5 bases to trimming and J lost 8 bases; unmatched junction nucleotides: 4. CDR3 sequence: CASSRGQGDSPLHF. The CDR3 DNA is TGTGCCAGCAGCCGGGGACAGGGTGATTCACCCCTCCACTTT.

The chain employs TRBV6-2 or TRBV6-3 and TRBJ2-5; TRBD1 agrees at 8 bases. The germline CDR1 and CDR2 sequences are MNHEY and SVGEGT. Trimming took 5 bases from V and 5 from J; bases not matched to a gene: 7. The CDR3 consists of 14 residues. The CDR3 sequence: CASSPQGVDETQYF. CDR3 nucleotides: TGTGCCAGCAGTCCACAGGGGGTAGACGAGACCCAGTACTTC.